This TCR beta chain was recovered during a study of glioma-infiltrating T cells after dendritic cell vaccination. V was clipped by 7 bases and J by 6 bases, with 13 bases between them. Germline assignment: CDR1 LNHDA and CDR2 SQIVND (reference sequence). The length of the CDR3 is 14 residues. Here immunoSEQ multiplex PCR was the method, and the copy in TCRdb shows in-frame clones only, minus some. The table lists approximately 64,000 clones, 82% of them singletons. The chain is built from TRBV19 and TRBJ1-6, with a tentative D call TRBD1 (5 bases). This specimen consisted of blood, obtained before dendritic cell vaccination. This receptor was identified in a human donor with glioblastoma. The CDR3 region is CASKGDWSNSPLHF. DNA of the CDR3: TGTGCCAGTAAAGGGGATTGGAGTAATTCACCCCTCCACTTT.